The sequence of this T cell receptor (beta chain) was determined in a study of blood T cell repertoires in COVID-19. Study context: There were acute and convalescent COVID-19 samples, and they came from the United States, Italy and Spain. Sample material is recorded as cDNA or gDNA derived from T cells, B-cell-depleted T cells, or PBMCs.

The authors' processing: Amplification with reference gene primers provided the estimates of nucleated cell counts. Produced via immunoSEQ multiplex PCR; TCRdb's table is partial and in-frame only. Clonal size and the V and J genes are those of that table, whereas D and trimming came from the DNA. The sample records 45,000 to 60,000 clones, more than 80% being singletons. Sequenced sample: peripheral blood. The receptor's source is a human donor in a cohort sampled during active COVID-19.

The CDR3 protein is CASSGAPGYDHEQYF. The CDR3 DNA is TGCGCCAGCAGCGGGGCCCCAGGGTATGACCACGAGCAGTACTTC. This chain joins TRBV5-1 and TRBJ2-7, with a tentative D call TRBD1 (5 bases). Germline V gives CDR1 SGHRS, CDR2 YFSETQ. V lost 4 bases and J lost 5, with 19 bases in between. This CDR3 comprises 15 residues.